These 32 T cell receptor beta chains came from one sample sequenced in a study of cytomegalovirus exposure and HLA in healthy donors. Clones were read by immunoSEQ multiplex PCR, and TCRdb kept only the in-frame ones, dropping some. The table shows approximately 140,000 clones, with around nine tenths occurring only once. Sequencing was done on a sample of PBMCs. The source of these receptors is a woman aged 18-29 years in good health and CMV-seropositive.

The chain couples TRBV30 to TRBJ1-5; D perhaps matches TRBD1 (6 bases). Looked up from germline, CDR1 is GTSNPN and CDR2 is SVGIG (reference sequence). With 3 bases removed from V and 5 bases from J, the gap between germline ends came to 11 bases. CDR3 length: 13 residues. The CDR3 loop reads CAWRGQGHQPQHF. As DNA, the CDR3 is TGTGCCTGGAGGGGGCAGGGGCATCAGCCCCAGCATTTT.

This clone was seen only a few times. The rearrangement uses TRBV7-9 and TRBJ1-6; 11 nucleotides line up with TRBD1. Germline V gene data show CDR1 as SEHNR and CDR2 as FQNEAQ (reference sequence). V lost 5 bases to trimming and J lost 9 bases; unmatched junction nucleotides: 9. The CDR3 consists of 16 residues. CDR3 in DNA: TGTGCCAGCAGCCCCGCCCTCGGGACAGGGGGTTCACCCCTCCACTTT. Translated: CASSPALGTGGSPLHF.

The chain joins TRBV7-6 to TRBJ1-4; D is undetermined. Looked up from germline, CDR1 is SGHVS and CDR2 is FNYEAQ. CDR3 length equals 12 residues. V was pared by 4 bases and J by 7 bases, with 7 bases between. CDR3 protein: CASSSSFEKLFF. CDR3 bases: TGTGCCAGCAGCTCCTCCTTTGAAAAACTGTTTTTT.

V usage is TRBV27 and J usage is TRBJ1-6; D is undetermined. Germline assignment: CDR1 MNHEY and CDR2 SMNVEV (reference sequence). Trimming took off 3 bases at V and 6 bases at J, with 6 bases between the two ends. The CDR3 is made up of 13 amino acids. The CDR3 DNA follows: TGTGCCAGCAGTTTCCGGGGTAATTCACCCCTCCACTTT. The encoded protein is CASSFRGNSPLHF.

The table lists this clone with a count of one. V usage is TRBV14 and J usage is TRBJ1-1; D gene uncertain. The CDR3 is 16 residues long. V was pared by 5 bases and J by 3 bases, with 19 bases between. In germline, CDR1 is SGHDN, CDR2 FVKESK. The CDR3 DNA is TGTGCCAGCAGCAAAGGGAATCGGGCCGGGGACACTGAAGCTTTCTTT. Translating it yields CASSKGNRAGDTEAFF.

CDR3 amino acids: CASTTDKYYGYTF. The CDR3 DNA reads as TGTGCCAGCACCACCGACAAGTACTATGGCTACACCTTC. V gene TRBV28 combines with J gene TRBJ1-2, with D uncertain. The CDR3 spans 13 residues. Germline values: CDR1 MDHEN, CDR2 SYDVKM. With 7 bases removed from V and 3 bases from J, the gap between germline ends came to 12 bases.

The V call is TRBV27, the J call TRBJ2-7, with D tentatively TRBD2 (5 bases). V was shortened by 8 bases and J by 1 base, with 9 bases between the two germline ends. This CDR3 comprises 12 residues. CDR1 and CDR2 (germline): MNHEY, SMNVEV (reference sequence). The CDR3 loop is CASPGESYEQYF. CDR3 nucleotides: TGTGCCAGCCCCGGGGAATCCTACGAGCAGTACTTC.

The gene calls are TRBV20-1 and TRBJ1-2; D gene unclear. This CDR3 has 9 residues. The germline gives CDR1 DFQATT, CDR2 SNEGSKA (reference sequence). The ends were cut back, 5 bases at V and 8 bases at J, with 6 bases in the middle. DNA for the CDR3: TGCAGTGCTGGCTGGGGCTACACCTTC. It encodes CSAGWGYTF.

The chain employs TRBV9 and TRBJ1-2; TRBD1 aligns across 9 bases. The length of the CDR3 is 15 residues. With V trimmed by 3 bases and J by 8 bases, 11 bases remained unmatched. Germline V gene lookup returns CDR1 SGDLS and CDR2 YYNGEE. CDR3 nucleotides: TGTGCCAGCAGCGCCGGGAACCGGGACAGGGTGGGCTACACCTTC. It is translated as CASSAGNRDRVGYTF.

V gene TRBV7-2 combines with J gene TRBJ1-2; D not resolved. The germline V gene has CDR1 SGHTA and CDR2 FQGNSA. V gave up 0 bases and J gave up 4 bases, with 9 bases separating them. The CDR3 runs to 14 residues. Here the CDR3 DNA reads TGTGCCAGCAGCTTAGCGGACGGGATCTATGGCTACACCTTC. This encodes CASSLADGIYGYTF.

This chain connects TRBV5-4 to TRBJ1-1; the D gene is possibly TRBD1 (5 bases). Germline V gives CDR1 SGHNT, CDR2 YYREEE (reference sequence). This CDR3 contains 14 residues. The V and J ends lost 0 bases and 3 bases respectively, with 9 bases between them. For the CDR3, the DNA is TGTGCCAGCAGCTTGGGAGGCAGGGACACTGAAGCTTTCTTT. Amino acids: CASSLGGRDTEAFF.

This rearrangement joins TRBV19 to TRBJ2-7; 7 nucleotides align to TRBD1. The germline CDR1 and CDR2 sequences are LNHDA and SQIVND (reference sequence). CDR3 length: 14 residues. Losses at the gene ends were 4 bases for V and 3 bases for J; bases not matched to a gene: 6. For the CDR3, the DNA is TGTGCCAGTAGTAGGACAGGACACAACTACGAGCAGTACTTC. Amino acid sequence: CASSRTGHNYEQYF. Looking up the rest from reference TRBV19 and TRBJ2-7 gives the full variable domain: DGGITQSPKYLFRKEGQNVTLSCEQNLNHDAMYWYRQDPGQGLRLIYYSQIVNDFQKGDIAEGYSVSREKKESFPLTVTSAQKNPTAFYLCASSRTGHNYEQYFGPGTRLTVT.

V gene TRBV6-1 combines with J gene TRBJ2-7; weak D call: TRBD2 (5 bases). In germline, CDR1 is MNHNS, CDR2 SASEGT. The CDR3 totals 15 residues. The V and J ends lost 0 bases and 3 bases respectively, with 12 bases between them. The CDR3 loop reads CASSEAGGLFYEQYF. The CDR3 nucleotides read TGTGCCAGCAGTGAAGCCGGCGGGCTCTTCTACGAGCAGTACTTC.

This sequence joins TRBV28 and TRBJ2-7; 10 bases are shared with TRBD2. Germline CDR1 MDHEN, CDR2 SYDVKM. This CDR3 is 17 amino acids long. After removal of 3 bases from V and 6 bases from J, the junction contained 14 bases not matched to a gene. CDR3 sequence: CASSLFGASGRSAEQYF. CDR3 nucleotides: TGTGCCAGCAGTTTGTTTGGGGCTAGCGGGAGATCTGCCGAGCAGTACTTC. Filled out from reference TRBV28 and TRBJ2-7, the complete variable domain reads DVKVTQSSRYLVKRTGEKVFLECVQDMDHENMFWYRQDPGLGLRLIYFSYDVKMKEKGDIPEGYSVSREKKERFSLILESASTNQTSMYLCASSLFGASGRSAEQYFGPGTRLTVT.

The CDR3 sequence is CASSRGQGGLTEAFF. The CDR3 nucleotides read TGTGCCAGCAGTCGAGGACAGGGAGGGTTGACTGAAGCTTTCTTT. The chain carries TRBV6-5 and TRBJ1-1; 8 bases map to TRBD1. The CDR3 consists of 15 residues. CDR1 and CDR2 from the germline V gene are MNHEY and SVGAGI. J gave up 5 bases and V 5 bases, and 10 bases lay outside the gene matches.

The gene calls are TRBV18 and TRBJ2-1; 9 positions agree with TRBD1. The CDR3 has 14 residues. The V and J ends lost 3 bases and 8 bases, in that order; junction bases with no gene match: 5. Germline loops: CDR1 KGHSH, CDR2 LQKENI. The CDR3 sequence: CASSPGTGYHEQFF. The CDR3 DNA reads TGTGCCAGCTCACCCGGGACAGGGTATCATGAGCAGTTCTTC.

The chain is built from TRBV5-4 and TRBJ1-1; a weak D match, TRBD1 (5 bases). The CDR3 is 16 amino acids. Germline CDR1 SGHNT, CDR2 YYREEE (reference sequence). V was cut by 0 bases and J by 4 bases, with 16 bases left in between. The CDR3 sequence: CASSLGQGGVGTEAFF. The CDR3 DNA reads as TGTGCCAGCAGCTTGGGGCAAGGAGGGGTTGGCACTGAAGCTTTCTTT.

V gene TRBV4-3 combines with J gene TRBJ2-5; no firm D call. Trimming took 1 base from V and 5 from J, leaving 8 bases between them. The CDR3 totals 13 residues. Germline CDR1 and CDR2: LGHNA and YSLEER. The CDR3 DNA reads TGCGCCAGCAGCCAAGGCCTCAGGGAGACCCAGTACTTC. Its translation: CASSQGLRETQYF.

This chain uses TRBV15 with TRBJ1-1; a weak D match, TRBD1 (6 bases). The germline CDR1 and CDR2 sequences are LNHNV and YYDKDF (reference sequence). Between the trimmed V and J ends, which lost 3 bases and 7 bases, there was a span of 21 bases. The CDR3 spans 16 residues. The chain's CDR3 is CATSSGLLGGADEAFF. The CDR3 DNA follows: TGTGCCACCAGCAGTGGTCTACTCGGGGGGGCTGATGAAGCTTTCTTT.

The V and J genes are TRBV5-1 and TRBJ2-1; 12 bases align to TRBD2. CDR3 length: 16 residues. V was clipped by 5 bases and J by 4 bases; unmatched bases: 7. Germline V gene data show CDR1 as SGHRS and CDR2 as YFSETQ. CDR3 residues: CASSRTGTSGYNEQFF. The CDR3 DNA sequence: TGCGCCAGCAGTCGGACCGGGACTAGCGGGTACAATGAGCAGTTCTTC.

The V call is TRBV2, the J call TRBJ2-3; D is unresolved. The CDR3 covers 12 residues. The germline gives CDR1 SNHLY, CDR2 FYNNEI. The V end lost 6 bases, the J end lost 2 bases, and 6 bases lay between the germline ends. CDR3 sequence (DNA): TGTGCCAGCAGACAAGACACAGATACGCAGTATTTT. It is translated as CASRQDTDTQYF.

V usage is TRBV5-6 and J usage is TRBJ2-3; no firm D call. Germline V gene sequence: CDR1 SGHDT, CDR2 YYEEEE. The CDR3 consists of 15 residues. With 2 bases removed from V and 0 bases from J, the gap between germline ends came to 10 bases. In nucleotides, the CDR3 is TGTGCCAGCAGCTTTGGTCGCAGGAGCACAGATACGCAGTATTTT. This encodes CASSFGRRSTDTQYF.

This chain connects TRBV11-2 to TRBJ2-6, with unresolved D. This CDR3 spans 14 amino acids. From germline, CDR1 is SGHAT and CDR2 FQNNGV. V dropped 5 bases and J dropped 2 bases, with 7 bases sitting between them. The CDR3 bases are TGTGCCAGCAGCCGTTCTCCTGGGGCCAACGTCCTGACTTTC. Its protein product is CASSRSPGANVLTF. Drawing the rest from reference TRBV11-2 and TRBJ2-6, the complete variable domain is EAGVAQSPRYKIIEKRQSVAFWCNPISGHATLYWYQQILGQGPKLLIQFQNNGVVDDSQLPKDRFSAERLKGVDSTLKIQPAKLEDSAVYLCASSRSPGANVLTFGAGSRLTVL.

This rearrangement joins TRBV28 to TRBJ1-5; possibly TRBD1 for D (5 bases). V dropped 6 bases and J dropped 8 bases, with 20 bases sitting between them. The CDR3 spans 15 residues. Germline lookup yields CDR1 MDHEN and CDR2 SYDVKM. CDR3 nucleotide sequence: TGTGCCAGCAGATCTGCCGACAGTCTGTTCGAGCCCCAGCATTTT. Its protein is CASRSADSLFEPQHF.

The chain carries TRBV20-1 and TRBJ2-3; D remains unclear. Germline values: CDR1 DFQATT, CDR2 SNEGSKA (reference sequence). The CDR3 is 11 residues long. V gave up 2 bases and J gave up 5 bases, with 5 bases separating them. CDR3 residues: CSARNRDTQYF. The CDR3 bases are TGCAGTGCTAGAAACAGAGATACGCAGTATTTT.

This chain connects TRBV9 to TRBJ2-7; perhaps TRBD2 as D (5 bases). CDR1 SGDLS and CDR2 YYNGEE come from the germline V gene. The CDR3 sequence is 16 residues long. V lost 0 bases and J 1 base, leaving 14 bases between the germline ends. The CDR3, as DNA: TGTGCCAGCAGCGTAGCTCCGACCCGGGGATCCTACGAGCAGTACTTC. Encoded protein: CASSVAPTRGSYEQYF.

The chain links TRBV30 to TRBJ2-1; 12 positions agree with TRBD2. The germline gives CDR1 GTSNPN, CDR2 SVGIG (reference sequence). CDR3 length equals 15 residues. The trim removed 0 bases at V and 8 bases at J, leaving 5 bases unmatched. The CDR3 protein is CAWSVGLAGIDEQFF. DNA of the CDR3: TGTGCCTGGAGTGTAGGACTAGCGGGAATCGATGAGCAGTTCTTC.

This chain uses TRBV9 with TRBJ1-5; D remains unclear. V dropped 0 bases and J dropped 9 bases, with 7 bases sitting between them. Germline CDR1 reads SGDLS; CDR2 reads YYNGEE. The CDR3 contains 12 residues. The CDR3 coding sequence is TGTGCCAGCAGCGTAGGAGAGGGGCCCCAGCATTTT. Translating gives CASSVGEGPQHF.

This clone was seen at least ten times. This chain's CDR3 is CASSLVSSGLYEQYF. As DNA, the CDR3 is TGTGCCAGCAGTTTAGTGTCTAGCGGGCTCTACGAGCAGTACTTC. The rearrangement uses TRBV28 and TRBJ2-7; 8 positions match TRBD2. Looked up from germline, CDR1 is MDHEN and CDR2 is SYDVKM. The V segment lost 2 bases and the J segment 3 bases; nucleotides outside the gene matches: 6. This CDR3 is 15 amino acids long. Full variable domain (missing parts from reference TRBV28 and TRBJ2-7): DVKVTQSSRYLVKRTGEKVFLECVQDMDHENMFWYRQDPGLGLRLIYFSYDVKMKEKGDIPEGYSVSREKKERFSLILESASTNQTSMYLCASSLVSSGLYEQYFGPGTRLTVT.

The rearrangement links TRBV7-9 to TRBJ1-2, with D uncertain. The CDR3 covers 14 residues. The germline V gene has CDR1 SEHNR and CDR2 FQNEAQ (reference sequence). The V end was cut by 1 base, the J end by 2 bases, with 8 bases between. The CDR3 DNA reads TGTGCCAGCAGCTTAGGCGCACGGAACTATGGCTACACCTTC. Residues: CASSLGARNYGYTF.

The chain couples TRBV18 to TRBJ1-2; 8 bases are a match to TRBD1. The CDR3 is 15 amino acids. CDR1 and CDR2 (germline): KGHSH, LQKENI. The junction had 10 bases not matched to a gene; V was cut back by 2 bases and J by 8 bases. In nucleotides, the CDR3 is TGTGCCAGCTCACCATCGACAGGGGATTTTGGGGGCTACACCTTC. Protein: CASSPSTGDFGGYTF.

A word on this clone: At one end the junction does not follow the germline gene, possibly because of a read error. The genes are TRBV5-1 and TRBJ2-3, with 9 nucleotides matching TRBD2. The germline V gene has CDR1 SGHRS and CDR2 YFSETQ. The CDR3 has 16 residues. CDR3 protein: CASSFGSSGSTDTQYF. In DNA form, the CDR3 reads TGCGCCAGCAGCTTCGGGAGTAGCGGGAGCACCGATACGCAGTATTTT.